This TCR beta chain is from a study of CD8 T cells in Susac syndrome. CD8+ and CD4+ T cells taken from blood had their TCR beta sequenced. Fulfillment of recently defined diagnostic criteria for definite or probable disease was shown by the patients with Susac syndrome. When the RNA was reverse transcribed, random hexamers were used with an input of about 0.5 to 1 ug. Amplification of TCR beta CDR3 was carried out by immunoSEQ multiplex PCR, which covered 54 Vbeta and 13 Jbeta segments. Via MiXCR, TCRdb re-called the immunoSEQ multiplex PCR reads, giving one row per CDR3 protein. The sample records 210,000 or so distinct CDR3 sequences, about 94% being singletons. This receptor was obtained from a human donor with Susac syndrome. The sequenced sample consisted of CD4+ T cells from PBMCs.

Here the CDR3 reads CATMRGDYNSPLHF. CDR3 in DNA: TGTGCCACCATGCGGGGGGACTATAATTCACCCCTCCACTTT. The J gene is TRBJ1-6, the V gene TRBV27, with a possible D match to TRBD1 (5 bases). The CDR3 spans 14 residues. Germline V gives CDR1 MNHEY, CDR2 SMNVEV (reference sequence). V was shortened by 10 bases and J by 3 bases, with 13 bases between the two germline ends.